This TCR beta chain was sequenced during a study of blood T cell repertoires in COVID-19. Across the whole study: The study drew acute and convalescent COVID-19 samples from the United States, Italy and Spain.

This clone was seen a few times. Original analysis: From reference gene primer amplification, estimates of nucleated cell counts were derived. This table comes from immunoSEQ multiplex PCR, and its TCRdb copy is limited to in-frame clones, with some not included. The V and J calls and clone size are taken from that table; D and trimming were inferred from the DNA. The table has fewer than 350,000 clones, around 88% seen once. The CDR3 has 15 amino acids. CDR1 is LGHDT, CDR2 YNNKEL, per germline (reference sequence). The V end was cut by 1 base, the J end by 3 bases, with 9 bases between. Participant reports of clinical history set cohort assignment. The recovered donors of Cohort 3 showed two negative PCRs, clearance, or symptom resolution.

V gene TRBV3-1 (or the pseudogene TRBV3-2) combines with J gene TRBJ2-2; D remains unclear. This sequence was found in a woman in her forties who had recovered from COVID-19. Material for sequencing was PBMCs or T cells enriched from blood (not recorded which). The CDR3 nucleotides read TGTGCCAGCAGCCAAGGACTGGCAGACACCGGGGAGCTGTTTTTT. This sequence encodes CASSQGLADTGELFF.